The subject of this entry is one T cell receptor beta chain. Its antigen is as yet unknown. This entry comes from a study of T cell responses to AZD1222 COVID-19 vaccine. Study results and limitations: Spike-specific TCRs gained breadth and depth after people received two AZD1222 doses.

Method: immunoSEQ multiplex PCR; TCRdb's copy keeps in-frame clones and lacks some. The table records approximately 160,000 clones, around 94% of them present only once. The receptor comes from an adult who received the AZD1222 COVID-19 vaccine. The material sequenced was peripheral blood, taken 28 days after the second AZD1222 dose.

CDR3 loop: CASSSPGNEQFF. In DNA form, the CDR3 reads TGTGCCAGCAGTTCCCCGGGAAATGAGCAGTTCTTC. The chain recombines TRBV11-2 with TRBJ2-1, with D possibly being TRBD2 (5 bases). V gave up 6 bases and J gave up 7 bases, with 10 bases separating them. Germline CDR1 is SGHAT and CDR2 is FQNNGV. This CDR3 contains 12 residues.